The subject of this entry is one TCR beta chain. This CDR3 comprises 14 residues. CDR1 and CDR2 from the germline V gene are LNHDA and SQIVND (reference sequence). V was clipped by 3 bases and J by 7 bases, with 15 bases between them. Libraries were prepared by immunoSEQ multiplex PCR; TCRdb keeps only in-frame clonotypes and omits some of them. The profile shows over 85,000 clones, about 94% of them singletons. The sample originates from a study of technical replicates of blood from a handful of donors. The sequencing sample was made of T cells isolated from PBMCs. The chain carries TRBV19 and TRBJ2-5; maybe TRBD2 (5 bases). This clonotype was obtained from a human donor in good health. The CDR3 here is CASSMGVALGTQYF. CDR3 in DNA: TGTGCCAGTAGTATGGGAGTGGCGCTTGGGACCCAGTACTTC.